One and the same sample provided the 20 T cell receptor beta chains below, sequenced in a study of neurological immune-mediated disorders. TCRdb re-called the 5' RACE reads through MiXCR, storing one row per CDR3 protein. The sample gives approximately 74,000 distinct CDR3 sequences, 5.2% of which show up once; roughly 7.4% is in the top ten. The sequenced material came from PBMCs. These receptors were taken from a man aged 18 to 29 with multiple sclerosis.

Only one count was recorded for this clonotype. This rearrangement joins TRBV2 to TRBJ2-7; 9 bases align to TRBD2. This CDR3 is built from 18 residues. V was pared by 2 bases and J by 5 bases, with 16 bases of the junction left unmatched. Germline loops: CDR1 SNHLY, CDR2 FYNNEI. CDR3 amino acids: CASSEIVIGAGGDDEQYF. The CDR3 DNA is TGTGCCAGCAGTGAAATAGTCATTGGAGCGGGGGGTGACGACGAGCAGTACTTC.

On this clonotype: A clone one base away is much larger, so this may be a read error. This chain joins TRBV15 and TRBJ1-2, with D possibly TRBD1 on 6 matching bases. The CDR3 loop spans 18 amino acids. V lost 0 bases and J 7 bases, leaving 24 bases between the germline ends. CDR1 LNHNV and CDR2 YYDKDF come from the germline V gene (reference sequence). This CDR3 is CATSREGAATRYLGGYTF. The CDR3 region has the DNA TGTGCCACCAGCAGAGAGGGGGCAGCCACCAGATACCTTGGTGGCTACACCTTC.

The chain carries TRBV20-1 and TRBJ2-1; 7 nucleotides align to TRBD2. This CDR3 has 12 amino acids. The germline V gene encodes CDR1 DFQATT and CDR2 SNEGSKA (reference sequence). The junction had 3 bases not matched to a gene; V was cut back by 5 bases and J by 5 bases. CDR3 residues: CSAGRVDNEQFF. CDR3 coding DNA: TGCAGTGCTGGGAGGGTGGACAATGAGCAGTTCTTC.

With regard to this clonotype: A junction end diverges from the germline sequence, so it may reflect a read error. The genes are TRBV5-1 and TRBJ1-5; TRBD1 agrees at 9 bases. CDR3 length: 15 residues. Germline V gene lookup returns CDR1 SGHRS and CDR2 YFSETQ. The CDR3 DNA is TGCGCCAGCAGCTTGGGGACAGGGGCGCGACAGCCCCAGAATTTT. Protein product: CASSLGTGARQPQNF.

This clonotype was counted many times. V usage is TRBV20-1 and J usage is TRBJ1-4, with D maybe TRBD1 (6 bases). This CDR3 region has 15 residues. V dropped 0 bases and J dropped 3 bases, with 11 bases sitting between them. CDR1 is DFQATT, CDR2 SNEGSKA, per germline (reference sequence). CDR3 protein: CSARDRGGSNEKLFF. The CDR3 DNA sequence: TGCAGTGCTAGAGATCGGGGGGGCTCTAATGAAAAACTGTTTTTT.

This clonotype was detected ten times or more. This chain joins TRBV29-1 and TRBJ1-2, with a weak D call TRBD1 (5 bases). The CDR3 is 11 residues long. The V and J ends lost 8 bases and 3 bases respectively, with 10 bases between them. Per germline, CDR1 SQVTM and CDR2 ANQGSEA. CDR3 sequence: CSLGTDYGYTF. CDR3 DNA sequence: TGCAGCCTTGGGACGGACTATGGCTACACCTTC.

This clonotype was detected many times. CDR3 loop: CSARPGLERCAYEQYF. In DNA, the CDR3 is TGCAGTGCTAGACCCGGTTTGGAGCGATGTGCCTACGAGCAGTACTTC. This rearrangement joins TRBV20-1 to TRBJ2-7, with D unclear. Germline loops: CDR1 DFQATT, CDR2 SNEGSKA (reference sequence). CDR3 length: 16 amino acids. Trimming stripped 2 bases from V and 2 bases from J, with 19 bases between.

This clonotype has a count of ten or more. The V and J genes are TRBV12-3 or TRBV12-4 and TRBJ1-3, with D unresolved. The CDR3 runs 16 residues. Trimming stripped 1 base from V and 3 bases from J, with 13 bases between. The CDR3 sequence: CASSLGRDGSGNTIYF. For the CDR3, the DNA is TGTGCCAGCAGTTTAGGCCGGGATGGCAGTGGAAACACCATATATTTT.

This clonotype has at least ten counts. The chain links TRBV5-1 to TRBJ1-2; 11 bases align to TRBD1. The CDR3 sequence is 15 residues long. V dropped 4 bases and J dropped 7; count of bases not matched to a gene: 9. Per germline, CDR1 SGHRS and CDR2 YFSETQ. The CDR3 protein is CASSRPGQGASGYTF. The CDR3 DNA reads as TGCGCCAGCAGCCGCCCCGGACAGGGGGCCTCTGGCTACACCTTC.

This clonotype was recorded many times. The chain employs TRBV7-2 and TRBJ1-1; perhaps TRBD1 as D (6 bases). V dropped 7 bases and J dropped 4 bases, with 16 bases sitting between them. The length of the CDR3 is 14 residues. From germline, CDR1 is SGHTA and CDR2 FQGNSA. The CDR3 DNA sequence: TGTGCCAGCACCCGAGGGGGGGAGGGCACTGAAGCTTTCTTT. This gives the protein CASTRGGEGTEAFF.

The gene calls are TRBV5-1 and TRBJ1-1; perhaps TRBD1 as D (6 bases). Per the germline V gene, CDR1 is SGHRS and CDR2 is YFSETQ. The ends were cut back, 4 bases at V and 3 bases at J, with 16 bases in the middle. The CDR3 runs to 15 residues. The CDR3 DNA is TGCGCCAGCAGCCCCGGACAGCATGGGGACACTGAAGCTTTCTTT. This gives the protein CASSPGQHGDTEAFF. The full variable domain, its missing parts supplied by reference TRBV5-1 and TRBJ1-1, is KAGVTQTPRYLIKTRGQQVTLSCSPISGHRSVSWYQQTPGQGLQFLFEYFSETQRNKGNFPGRFSGRQFSNSRSEMNVSTLELGDSALYLCASSPGQHGDTEAFFGQGTRLTVV.

There are many counts of this clonotype. The CDR3: CASSYNRDTEAFF. The CDR3 nucleotides are TGTGCCAGCAGTTACAACAGGGACACTGAAGCTTTCTTT. The chain uses TRBV6-6 and TRBJ1-1; the D gene is possibly TRBD1 (6 bases). The V and J ends lost 2 bases and 3 bases respectively, with 7 bases between them. Germline V CDR1 and CDR2: MNHNY, SVGAGI (reference sequence). There are 13 residues in the CDR3.

This clonotype appeared many times. The rearrangement links TRBV5-1 to TRBJ2-1; no clear D gene. V was trimmed by 0 bases and J by 9 bases, leaving 13 bases between them. The CDR3 has 14 amino acids. Germline CDR1 is SGHRS and CDR2 is YFSETQ. Here the CDR3 reads CASSLESPVREQFF. The CDR3 bases are TGCGCCAGCAGCTTGGAATCCCCGGTCCGTGAGCAGTTCTTC. The whole variable domain, remainder taken from reference TRBV5-1 and TRBJ2-1, is KAGVTQTPRYLIKTRGQQVTLSCSPISGHRSVSWYQQTPGQGLQFLFEYFSETQRNKGNFPGRFSGRQFSNSRSEMNVSTLELGDSALYLCASSLESPVREQFFGPGTRLTVL.

This clonotype was observed many times. This chain links TRBV15 with TRBJ1-4; the match to TRBD1 covers 7 bases. The CDR3 consists of 19 residues. V trimming: 1 base; J trimming: 5 bases; junction bases outside the gene matches: 16. From germline, CDR1 is LNHNV and CDR2 YYDKDF (reference sequence). The CDR3 is CATSRAGTAAHGPNEKLFF. The CDR3, as DNA: TGTGCCACCAGCAGAGCGGGGACAGCGGCTCACGGCCCGAATGAAAAACTGTTTTTT.

This clonotype has more than one count but fewer than ten. The chain employs TRBV20-1 and TRBJ2-7, with D unresolved. Germline V gene data show CDR1 as DFQATT and CDR2 as SNEGSKA (reference sequence). Trimming stripped 3 bases from V and 1 base from J, with 10 bases between. The CDR3 has 13 amino acids. Here the CDR3 reads CSASTALSYEQYF. CDR3 bases: TGCAGTGCTAGTACAGCGCTATCCTACGAGCAGTACTTC.

This clonotype has at least ten counts. J is TRBJ2-6 and V is TRBV2, with 7 nucleotides matching TRBD1. Unmatched junction bases numbered 11, after V lost 6 bases and J lost 0 bases. The CDR3 runs to 18 residues. Germline values: CDR1 SNHLY, CDR2 FYNNEI. CDR3 sequence reads: CASSARWTGSSGANVLTF. The DNA for the CDR3 is TGTGCCAGCAGCGCGCGATGGACAGGAAGCTCTGGGGCCAACGTCCTGACTTTC.

This clonotype appeared many times. This chain links TRBV29-1 with TRBJ1-2; D perhaps matches TRBD1 (5 bases). Trimming pared 5 bases from V and 6 bases from J, leaving 13 bases between. CDR1 is SQVTM, CDR2 ANQGSEA, per germline. The CDR3 is 12 amino acids. Here the CDR3 DNA reads TGCAGCGTTCCCAGGGAGGGGAATGGCTACACCTTC. Amino acids: CSVPREGNGYTF.

This clonotype came up once. Just one base apart from a much larger clone, this may be a read error. This chain uses TRBV12-3 or TRBV12-4 with TRBJ2-7; D gene ambiguous. Deletions cut 9 bases from V and 3 bases from J, with 15 bases between. CDR3 length equals 13 residues. Here the CDR3 reads CASLDRNHYEQYF. The CDR3 DNA reads TGTGCCAGTTTGGACCGTAACCACTACGAGCAGTACTTC.

This clonotype was seen at least ten times. The rearrangement joins TRBV7-2 to TRBJ2-3; unclear D gene. Trimming removed 0 bases from V and 1 base from J, with 5 bases in between. Germline assignment: CDR1 SGHTA and CDR2 FQGNSA. The CDR3 is made up of 14 amino acids. The CDR3 DNA reads as TGTGCCAGCAGCTTAGCAGACCGCACAGATACGCAGTATTTT. Translating it yields CASSLADRTDTQYF. The entire variable domain, with the rest obtained from reference TRBV7-2 and TRBJ2-3, is as follows: GAGVSQSPSNKVTEKGKDVELRCDPISGHTALYWYRQSLGQGLEFLIYFQGNSAPDKSGLPSDRFSAERTGGSVSTLTIQRTQQEDSAVYLCASSLADRTDTQYFGPGTRLTVL.

This clonotype was seen ten or more times. The V and J genes are TRBV29-1 and TRBJ1-6, with D tentatively TRBD1 (5 bases). The CDR3 totals 16 residues. In germline, CDR1 is SQVTM, CDR2 ANQGSEA. The V end lost 3 bases, the J end lost 4 bases, and 16 bases lay between the germline ends. CDR3 sequence reads: CSVEGDSRLYNSPLHF. In DNA form, the CDR3 reads TGCAGCGTTGAGGGTGACAGCCGTCTGTATAATTCACCCCTCCACTTT.